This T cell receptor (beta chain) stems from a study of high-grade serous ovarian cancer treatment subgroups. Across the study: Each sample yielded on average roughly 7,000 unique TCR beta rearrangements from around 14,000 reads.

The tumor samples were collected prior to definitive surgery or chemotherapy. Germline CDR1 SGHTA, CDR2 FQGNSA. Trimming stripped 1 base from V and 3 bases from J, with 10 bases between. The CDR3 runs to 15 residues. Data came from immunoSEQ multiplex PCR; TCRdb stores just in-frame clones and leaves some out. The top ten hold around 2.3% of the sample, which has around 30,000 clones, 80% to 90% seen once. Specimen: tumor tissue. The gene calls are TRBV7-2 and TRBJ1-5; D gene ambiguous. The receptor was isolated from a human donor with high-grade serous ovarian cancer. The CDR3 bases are TGTGCCAGCAGCTTAGAAGGCACGTTCAATCAGCCCCAGCATTTT. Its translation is CASSLEGTFNQPQHF.